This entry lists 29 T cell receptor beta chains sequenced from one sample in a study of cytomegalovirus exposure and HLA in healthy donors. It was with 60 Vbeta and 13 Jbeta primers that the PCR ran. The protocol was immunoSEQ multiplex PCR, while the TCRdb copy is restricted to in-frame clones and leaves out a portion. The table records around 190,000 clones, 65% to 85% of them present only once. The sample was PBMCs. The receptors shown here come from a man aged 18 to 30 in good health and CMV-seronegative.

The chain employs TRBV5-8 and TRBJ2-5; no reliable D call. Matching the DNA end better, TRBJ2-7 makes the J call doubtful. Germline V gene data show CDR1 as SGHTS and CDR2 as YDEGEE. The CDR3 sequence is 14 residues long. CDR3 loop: CASSSAYVGYEQYF. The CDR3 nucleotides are TGTGCCAGCAGCTCAGCCTACGTGGGCTACGAGCAGTACTTC.

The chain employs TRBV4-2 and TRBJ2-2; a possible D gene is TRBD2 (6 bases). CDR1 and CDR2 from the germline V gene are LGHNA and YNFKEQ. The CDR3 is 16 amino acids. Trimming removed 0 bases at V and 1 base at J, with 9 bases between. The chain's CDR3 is CASSQEPGGNTGELFF. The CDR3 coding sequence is TGTGCCAGCAGCCAAGAACCCGGGGGGAACACCGGGGAGCTGTTTTTT.

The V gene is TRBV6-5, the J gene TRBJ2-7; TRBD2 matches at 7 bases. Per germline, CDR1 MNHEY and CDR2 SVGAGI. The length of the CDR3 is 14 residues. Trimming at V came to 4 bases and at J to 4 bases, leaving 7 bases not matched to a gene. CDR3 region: CASSSGGSLYEQYF. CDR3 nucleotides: TGTGCCAGCAGTTCTGGCGGGAGTTTGTACGAGCAGTACTTC.

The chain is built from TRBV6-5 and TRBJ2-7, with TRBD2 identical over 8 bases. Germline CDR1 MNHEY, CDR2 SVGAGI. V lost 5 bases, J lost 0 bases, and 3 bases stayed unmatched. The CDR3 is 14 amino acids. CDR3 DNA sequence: TGTGCCAGCAGTCCCGGGACTAGCTCCTACGAGCAGTACTTC. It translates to CASSPGTSSYEQYF.

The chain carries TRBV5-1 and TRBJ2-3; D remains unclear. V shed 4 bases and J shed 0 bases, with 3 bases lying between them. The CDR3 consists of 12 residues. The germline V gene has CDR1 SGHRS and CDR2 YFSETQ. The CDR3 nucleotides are TGCGCCAGCAGCCCTAGCACAGATACGCAGTATTTT. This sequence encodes CASSPSTDTQYF.

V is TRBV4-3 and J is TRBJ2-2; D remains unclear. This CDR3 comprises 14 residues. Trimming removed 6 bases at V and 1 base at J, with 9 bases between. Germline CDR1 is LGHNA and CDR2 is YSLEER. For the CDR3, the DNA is TGCGCCAGCAGAAAGTCGGGGAACACCGGGGAGCTGTTTTTT. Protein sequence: CASRKSGNTGELFF.

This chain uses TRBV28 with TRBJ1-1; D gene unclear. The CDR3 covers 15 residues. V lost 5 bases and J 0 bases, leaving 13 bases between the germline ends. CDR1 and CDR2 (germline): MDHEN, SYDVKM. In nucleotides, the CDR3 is TGTGCCAGCAGTCCCCGGGAAGTCATGAACACTGAAGCTTTCTTT. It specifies CASSPREVMNTEAFF.

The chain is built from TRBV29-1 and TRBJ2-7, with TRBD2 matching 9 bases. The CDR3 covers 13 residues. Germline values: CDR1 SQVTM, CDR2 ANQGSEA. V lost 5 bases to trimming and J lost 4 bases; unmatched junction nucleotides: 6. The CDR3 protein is CSVSSSGAYEQYF. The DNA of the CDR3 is TGCAGCGTTTCGTCTAGCGGGGCTTACGAGCAGTACTTC.

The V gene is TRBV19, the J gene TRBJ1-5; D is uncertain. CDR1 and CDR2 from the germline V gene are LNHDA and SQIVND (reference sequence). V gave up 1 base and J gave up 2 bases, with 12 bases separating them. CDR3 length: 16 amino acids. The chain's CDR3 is CASSIVWRQGNQPQHF. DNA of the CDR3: TGTGCCAGTAGTATAGTTTGGAGGCAGGGCAATCAGCCCCAGCATTTT.

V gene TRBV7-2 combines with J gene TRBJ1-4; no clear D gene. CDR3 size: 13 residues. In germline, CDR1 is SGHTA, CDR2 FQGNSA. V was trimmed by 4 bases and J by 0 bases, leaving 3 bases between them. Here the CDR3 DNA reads TGTGCCAGCAGCTCTGCAACTAATGAAAAACTGTTTTTT. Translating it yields CASSSATNEKLFF.

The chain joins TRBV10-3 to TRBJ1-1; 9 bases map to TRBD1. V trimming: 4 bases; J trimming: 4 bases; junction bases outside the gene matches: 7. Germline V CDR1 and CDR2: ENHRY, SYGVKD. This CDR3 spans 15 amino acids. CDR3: CAISATGGAVTEAFF. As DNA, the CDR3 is TGTGCCATCAGTGCGACAGGGGGGGCTGTCACTGAAGCTTTCTTT.

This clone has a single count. The CDR3 region has the DNA TGCGCCAGCAGCCAAGCAGCGATCACCGGGGAGCTGTTTTTT. Its protein product is CASSQAAITGELFF. The V and J genes are TRBV4-3 and TRBJ2-2; no clear D. V lost 1 base and J 4 bases, leaving 7 bases between the germline ends. Looked up from germline, CDR1 is LGHNA and CDR2 is YSLEER. This CDR3 comprises 14 residues.

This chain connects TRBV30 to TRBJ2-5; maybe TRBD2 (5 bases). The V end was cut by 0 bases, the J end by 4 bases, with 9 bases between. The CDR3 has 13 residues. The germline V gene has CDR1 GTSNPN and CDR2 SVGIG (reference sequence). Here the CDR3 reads CAWSVRGTETQYF. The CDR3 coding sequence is TGTGCCTGGAGTGTACGGGGTACAGAGACCCAGTACTTC. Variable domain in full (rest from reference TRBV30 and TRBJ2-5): SQTIHQWPATLVQPVGSPLSLECTVEGTSNPNLYWYRQAAGRGLQLLFYSVGIGQISSEVPQNLSASRPQDRQFILSSKKLLLSDSGFYLCAWSVRGTETQYFGPGTRLLVL.

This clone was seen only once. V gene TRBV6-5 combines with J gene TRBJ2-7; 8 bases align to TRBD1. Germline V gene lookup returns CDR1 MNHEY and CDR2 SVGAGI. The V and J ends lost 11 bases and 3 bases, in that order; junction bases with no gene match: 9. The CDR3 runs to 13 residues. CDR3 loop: CAVTAGGFYEQYF. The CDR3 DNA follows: TGTGCCGTAACGGCAGGGGGCTTCTACGAGCAGTACTTC.

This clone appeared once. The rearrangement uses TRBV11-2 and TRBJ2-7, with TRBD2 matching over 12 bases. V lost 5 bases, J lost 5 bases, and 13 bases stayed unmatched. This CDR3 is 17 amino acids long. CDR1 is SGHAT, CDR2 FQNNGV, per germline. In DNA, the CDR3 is TGTGCCAGCAGCCCCCGGACTAGCGGGGACCTAGTGGACGAGCAGTACTTC. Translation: CASSPRTSGDLVDEQYF.

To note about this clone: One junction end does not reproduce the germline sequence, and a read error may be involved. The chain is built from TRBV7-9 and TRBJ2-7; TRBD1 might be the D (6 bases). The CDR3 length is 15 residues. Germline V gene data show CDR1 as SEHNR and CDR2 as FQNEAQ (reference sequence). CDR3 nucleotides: TGTTCCAGCAGCTCCCCCGGGACACCCTCCTACGAGCAGTACTTC. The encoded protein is CSSSSPGTPSYEQYF.

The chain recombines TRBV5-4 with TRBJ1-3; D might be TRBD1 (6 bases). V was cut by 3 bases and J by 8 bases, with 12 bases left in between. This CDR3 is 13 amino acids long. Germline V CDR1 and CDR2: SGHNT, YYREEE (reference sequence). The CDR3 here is CASSSPGVHTIYF. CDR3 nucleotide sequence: TGTGCCAGCAGCTCCCCAGGGGTTCACACCATATATTTT.

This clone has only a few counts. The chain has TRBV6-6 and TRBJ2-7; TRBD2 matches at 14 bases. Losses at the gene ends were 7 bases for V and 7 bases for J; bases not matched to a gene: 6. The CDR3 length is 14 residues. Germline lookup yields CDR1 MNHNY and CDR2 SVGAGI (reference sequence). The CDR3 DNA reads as TGTGCCAGCACCCGGACTAGCGGGAGGTCTGAGCAGTACTTC. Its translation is CASTRTSGRSEQYF.

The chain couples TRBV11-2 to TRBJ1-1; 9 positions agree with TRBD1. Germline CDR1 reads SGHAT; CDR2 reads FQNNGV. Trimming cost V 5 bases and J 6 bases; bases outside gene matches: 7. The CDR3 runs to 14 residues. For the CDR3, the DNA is TGTGCCAGCAGCCTTACCGGGACAGGGTCTGAAGCTTTCTTT. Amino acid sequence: CASSLTGTGSEAFF. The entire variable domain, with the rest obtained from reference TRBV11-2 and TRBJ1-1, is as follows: EAGVAQSPRYKIIEKRQSVAFWCNPISGHATLYWYQQILGQGPKLLIQFQNNGVVDDSQLPKDRFSAERLKGVDSTLKIQPAKLEDSAVYLCASSLTGTGSEAFFGQGTRLTVV.

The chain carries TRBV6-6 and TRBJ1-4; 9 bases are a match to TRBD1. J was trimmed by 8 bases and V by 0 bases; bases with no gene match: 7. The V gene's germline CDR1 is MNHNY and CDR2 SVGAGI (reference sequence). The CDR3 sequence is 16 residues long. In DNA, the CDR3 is TGTGCCAGCAGTTACTCGTTAACAGGGGGCAGAGAAAAACTGTTTTTT. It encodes CASSYSLTGGREKLFF.

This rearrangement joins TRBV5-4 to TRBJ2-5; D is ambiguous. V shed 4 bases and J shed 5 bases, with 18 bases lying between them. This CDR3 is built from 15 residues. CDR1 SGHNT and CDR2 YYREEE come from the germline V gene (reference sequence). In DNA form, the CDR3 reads TGTGCCAGCAGCCCCCCCCGCAACAGTGAGGAGACCCAGTACTTC. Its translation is CASSPPRNSEETQYF. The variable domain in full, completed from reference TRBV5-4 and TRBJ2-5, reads ETGVTQSPTHLIKTRGQQVTLRCSSQSGHNTVSWYQQALGQGPQFIFQYYREEENGRGNFPPRFSGLQFPNYSSELNVNALELDDSALYLCASSPPRNSEETQYFGPGTRLLVL.

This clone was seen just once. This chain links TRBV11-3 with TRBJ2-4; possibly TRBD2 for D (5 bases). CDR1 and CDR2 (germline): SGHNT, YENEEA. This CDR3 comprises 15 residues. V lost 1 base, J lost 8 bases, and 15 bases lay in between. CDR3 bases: TGTGCCAGCAGCTTAGGCCGAGCGGTGGGAGACATTCAGTACTTC. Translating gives CASSLGRAVGDIQYF. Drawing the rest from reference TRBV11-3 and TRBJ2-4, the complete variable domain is EAGVVQSPRYKIIEKKQPVAFWCNPISGHNTLYWYLQNLGQGPELLIRYENEEAVDDSQLPKDRFSAERLKGVDSTLKIQPAELGDSAVYLCASSLGRAVGDIQYFGAGTRLSVL.

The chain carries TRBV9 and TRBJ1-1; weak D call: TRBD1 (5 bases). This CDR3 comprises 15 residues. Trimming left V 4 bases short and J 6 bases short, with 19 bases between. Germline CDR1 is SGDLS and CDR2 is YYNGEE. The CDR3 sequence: CASSSADRVGAEAFF. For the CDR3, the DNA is TGTGCCAGCAGCTCGGCCGACAGAGTAGGCGCTGAAGCTTTCTTT.

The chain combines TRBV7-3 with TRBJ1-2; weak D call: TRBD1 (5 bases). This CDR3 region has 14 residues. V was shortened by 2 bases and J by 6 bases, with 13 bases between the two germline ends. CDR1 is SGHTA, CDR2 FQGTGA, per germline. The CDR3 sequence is CASSLLGGGDGYTF. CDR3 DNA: TGTGCCAGCAGCTTATTGGGGGGAGGAGATGGCTACACCTTC.

The CDR3 loop reads CASRGPTEAFF. CDR3 DNA: TGTGCCAGCAGGGGCCCCACTGAAGCTTTCTTT. The chain employs TRBV6-5 and TRBJ1-1; no definite D call. V was shortened by 6 bases and J by 4 bases, with 6 bases between the two germline ends. Germline V gene lookup returns CDR1 MNHEY and CDR2 SVGAGI. The CDR3 length is 11 residues.

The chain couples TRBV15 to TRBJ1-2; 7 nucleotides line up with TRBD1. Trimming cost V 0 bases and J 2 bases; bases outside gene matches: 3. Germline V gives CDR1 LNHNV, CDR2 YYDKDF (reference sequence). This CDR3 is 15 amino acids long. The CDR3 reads CATSREMTGNYGYTF. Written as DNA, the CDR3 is TGTGCCACCAGCAGAGAGATGACAGGGAACTATGGCTACACCTTC.

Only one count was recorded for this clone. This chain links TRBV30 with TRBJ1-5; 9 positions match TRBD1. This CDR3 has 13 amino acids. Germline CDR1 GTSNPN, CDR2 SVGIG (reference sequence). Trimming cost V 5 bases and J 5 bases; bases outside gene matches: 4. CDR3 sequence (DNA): TGTGCCTGGGGGGGACAGGGTTATCAGCCCCAGCATTTT. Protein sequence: CAWGGQGYQPQHF.

The CDR3, as DNA: TGTGCCAGCAGCTCCCGGGGGAATGAGCAGTTCTTC. Translated: CASSSRGNEQFF. The chain joins TRBV11-3 to TRBJ2-1; D possibly corresponds to TRBD2 (6 bases). The CDR3 contains 12 residues. The V gene's germline CDR1 is SGHNT and CDR2 YENEEA. V lost 4 bases and J lost 7, with 8 bases in between.

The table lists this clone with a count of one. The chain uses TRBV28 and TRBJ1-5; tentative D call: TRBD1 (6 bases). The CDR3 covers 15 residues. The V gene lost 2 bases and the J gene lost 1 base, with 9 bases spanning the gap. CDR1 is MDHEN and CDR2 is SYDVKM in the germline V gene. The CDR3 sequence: CASSLGQGSNQPQHF. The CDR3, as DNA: TGTGCCAGCAGTTTAGGCCAGGGGAGCAATCAGCCCCAGCATTTT.